This T cell receptor beta chain was sequenced for a study of regulatory T cells in long-lasting Graves disease. Time point indicated: newly diagnosed GD, antithyroid drugs for less than 3 months. After RNA was extracted from PBMCs, the TCR library was made from it. Arm-PCR of CDR3 regions and iRepertoire HTBI primers were the basis on which TCR beta libraries were built. TCRdb re-called the multiplex PCR reads through MiXCR, storing one row per CDR3 protein. The sample contains around 360,000 distinct CDR3 sequences, 15% to 20% of which appear only once. There are 16 residues in the CDR3. From germline, CDR1 is SGHTA and CDR2 FQGNSA. This clonotype was seen at least ten times. Being one base from a much bigger clone, this may be a read error. Separately, the same data were catalogued under a study of T cells in Graves' hyperthyroidism and ophthalmopathy. This second study notes: The model's output predicted ophthalmopathy at a median of roughly 6 months prior to onset.

The clonotype comes from a woman between 18 and 29 years old with Graves disease. This material consisted of peripheral blood mononuclear cells (PBMCs), taken at new diagnosis, from a patient treated with antithyroid drugs. The gene calls are TRBV7-2 and TRBJ2-3; TRBD2 matches at 11 bases. CDR3 residues: CANSLTSGISTDTQYF. Written as DNA, the CDR3 is TGTGCCAACAGCTTGACTAGCGGGATCAGCACAGATACGCAGTATTTT.